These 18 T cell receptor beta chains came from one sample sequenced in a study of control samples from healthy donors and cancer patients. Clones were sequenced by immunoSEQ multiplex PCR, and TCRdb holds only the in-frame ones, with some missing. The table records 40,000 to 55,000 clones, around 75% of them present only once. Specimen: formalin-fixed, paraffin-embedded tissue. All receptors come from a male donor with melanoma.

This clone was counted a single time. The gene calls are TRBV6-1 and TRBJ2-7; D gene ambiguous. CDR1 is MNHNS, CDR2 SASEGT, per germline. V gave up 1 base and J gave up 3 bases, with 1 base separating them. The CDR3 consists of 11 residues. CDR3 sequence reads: CASSEGYEQYF. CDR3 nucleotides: TGTGCCAGCAGTGAAGGCTACGAGCAGTACTTC.

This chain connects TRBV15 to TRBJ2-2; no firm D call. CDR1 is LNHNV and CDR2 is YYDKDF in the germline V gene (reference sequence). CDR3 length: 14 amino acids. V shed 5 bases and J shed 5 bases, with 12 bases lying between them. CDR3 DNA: TGTGCCACCAGCGGGGTTTCCTTTACCGGGGAGCTGTTTTTT. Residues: CATSGVSFTGELFF.

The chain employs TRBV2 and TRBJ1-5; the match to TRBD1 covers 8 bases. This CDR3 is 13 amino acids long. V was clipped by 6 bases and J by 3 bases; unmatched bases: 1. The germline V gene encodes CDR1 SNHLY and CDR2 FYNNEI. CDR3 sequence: CASRGQANQPQHF. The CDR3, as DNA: TGTGCCAGCAGGGGACAGGCCAATCAGCCCCAGCATTTT.

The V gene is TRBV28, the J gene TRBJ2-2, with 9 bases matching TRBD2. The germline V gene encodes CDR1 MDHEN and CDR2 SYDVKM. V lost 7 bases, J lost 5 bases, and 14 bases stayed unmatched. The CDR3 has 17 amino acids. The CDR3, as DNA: TGTGCCAGCACCTCAAACTGGGCGGGAGGGAGGACCGGGGAGCTGTTTTTT. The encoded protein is CASTSNWAGGRTGELFF.

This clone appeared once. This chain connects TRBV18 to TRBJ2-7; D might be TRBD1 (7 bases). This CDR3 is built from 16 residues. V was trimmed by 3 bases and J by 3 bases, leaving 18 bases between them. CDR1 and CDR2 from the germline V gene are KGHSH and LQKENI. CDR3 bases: TGTGCCAGCTCACCGCAGGGGGGACAGAAGGGCTACGAGCAGTACTTC. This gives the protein CASSPQGGQKGYEQYF. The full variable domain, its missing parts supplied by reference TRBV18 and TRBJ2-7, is NAGVMQNPRHLVRRRGQEARLRCSPMKGHSHVYWYRQLPEEGLKFMVYLQKENIIDESGMPKERFSAEFPKEGPSILRIQQVVRGDSAAYFCASSPQGGQKGYEQYFGPGTRLTVT.

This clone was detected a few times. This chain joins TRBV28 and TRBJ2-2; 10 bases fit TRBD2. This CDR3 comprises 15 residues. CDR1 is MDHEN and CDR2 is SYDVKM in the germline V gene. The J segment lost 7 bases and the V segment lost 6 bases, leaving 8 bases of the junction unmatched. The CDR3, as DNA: TGTGCCAGCAGGTCAGCGGGAGGGCCAAGCGGGGAGCTGTTTTTT. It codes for CASRSAGGPSGELFF. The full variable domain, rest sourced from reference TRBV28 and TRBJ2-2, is DVKVTQSSRYLVKRTGEKVFLECVQDMDHENMFWYRQDPGLGLRLIYFSYDVKMKEKGDIPEGYSVSREKKERFSLILESASTNQTSMYLCASRSAGGPSGELFFGEGSRLTVL.

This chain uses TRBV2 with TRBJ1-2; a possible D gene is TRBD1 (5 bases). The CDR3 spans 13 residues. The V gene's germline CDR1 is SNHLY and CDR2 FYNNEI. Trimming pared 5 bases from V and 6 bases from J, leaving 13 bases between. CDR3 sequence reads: CASSKDWGNGYTF. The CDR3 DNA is TGTGCCAGCAGTAAGGACTGGGGGAATGGCTACACCTTC.

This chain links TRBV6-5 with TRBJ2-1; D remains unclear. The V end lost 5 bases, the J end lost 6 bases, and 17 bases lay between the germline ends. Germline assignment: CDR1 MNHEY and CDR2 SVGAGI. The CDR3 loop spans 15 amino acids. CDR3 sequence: CASSTDPFRVNEQFF. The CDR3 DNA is TGTGCCAGCAGTACTGACCCCTTTAGGGTCAATGAGCAGTTCTTC.

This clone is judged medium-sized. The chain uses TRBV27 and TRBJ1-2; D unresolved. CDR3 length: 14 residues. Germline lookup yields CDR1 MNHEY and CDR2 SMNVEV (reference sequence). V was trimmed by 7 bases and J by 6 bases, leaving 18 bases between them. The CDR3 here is CASKAIRGFNGYTF. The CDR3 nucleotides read TGTGCCAGCAAGGCGATTCGGGGTTTCAATGGCTACACCTTC.

The chain's CDR3 is CASSVGGHNEQFF. CDR3 bases: TGTGCCAGCAGCGTAGGGGGCCACAATGAGCAGTTCTTC. The chain joins TRBV9 to TRBJ2-1; maybe TRBD1 (5 bases). This CDR3 has 13 residues. V lost 0 bases and J lost 5, with 6 bases in between. Germline CDR1 SGDLS, CDR2 YYNGEE.

This chain's CDR3 is CASRPDSYGYTF. CDR3 in DNA: TGTGCCAGCAGGCCCGACAGCTATGGCTACACCTTC. The chain joins TRBV6-5 to TRBJ1-2, with TRBD1 as a possible D gene (5 bases). Trimming cost V 6 bases and J 4 bases, with 9 bases left between them. Germline values: CDR1 MNHEY, CDR2 SVGAGI. This CDR3 comprises 12 residues.

The CDR3: CASSLEGGMTEAFF. For the CDR3, the DNA is TGTGCCAGCAGCTTAGAAGGGGGGATGACTGAAGCTTTCTTT. This chain links TRBV11-2 with TRBJ1-1; a possible D gene is TRBD1 (6 bases). The CDR3 spans 14 residues. Trimming shortened V by 0 bases and J by 5 bases, and 10 bases separated the two germline ends. Germline assignment: CDR1 SGHAT and CDR2 FQNNGV.

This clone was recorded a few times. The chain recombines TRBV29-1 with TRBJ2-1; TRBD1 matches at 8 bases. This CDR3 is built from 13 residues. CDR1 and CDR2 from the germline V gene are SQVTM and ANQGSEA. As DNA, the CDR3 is TGCAGTTTCGGGGACAGGCTCTACAATGAGCAGTTCTTC. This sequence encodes CSFGDRLYNEQFF.

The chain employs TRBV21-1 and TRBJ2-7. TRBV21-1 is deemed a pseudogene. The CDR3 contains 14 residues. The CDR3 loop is CASSKASLDHEQYF. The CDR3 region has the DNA TGTGCCAGCAGCAAGGCTTCTCTGGACCACGAGCAGTACTTC.

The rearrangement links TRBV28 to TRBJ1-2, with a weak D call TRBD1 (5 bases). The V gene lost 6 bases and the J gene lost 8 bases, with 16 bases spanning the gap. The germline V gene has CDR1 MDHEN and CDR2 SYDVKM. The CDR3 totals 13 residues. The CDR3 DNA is TGTGCCAGCAGCGTCGGAGGGGCAGGCGGCTACACCTTC. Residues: CASSVGGAGGYTF.

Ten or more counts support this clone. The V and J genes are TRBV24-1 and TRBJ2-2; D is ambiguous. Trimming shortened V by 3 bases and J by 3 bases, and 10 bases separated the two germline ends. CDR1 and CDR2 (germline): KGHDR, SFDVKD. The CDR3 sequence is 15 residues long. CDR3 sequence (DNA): TGTGCCACCAGTGATAAACGGATTTACACCGGGGAGCTGTTTTTT. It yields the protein CATSDKRIYTGELFF.

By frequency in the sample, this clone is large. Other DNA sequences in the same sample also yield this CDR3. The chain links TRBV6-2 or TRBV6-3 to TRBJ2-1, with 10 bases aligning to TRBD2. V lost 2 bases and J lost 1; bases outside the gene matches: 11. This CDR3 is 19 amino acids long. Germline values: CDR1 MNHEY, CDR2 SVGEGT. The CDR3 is CASSYGLAGVLGSYNEQFF. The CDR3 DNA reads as TGTGCCAGCAGTTACGGGCTAGCGGGAGTCTTGGGTTCCTACAATGAGCAGTTCTTC.

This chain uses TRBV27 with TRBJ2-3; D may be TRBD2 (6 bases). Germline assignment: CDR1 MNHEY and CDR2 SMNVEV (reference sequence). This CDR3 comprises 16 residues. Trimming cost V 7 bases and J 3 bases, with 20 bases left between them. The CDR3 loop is CASNKVGGSGTDTQYF. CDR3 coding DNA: TGTGCCAGCAACAAAGTCGGGGGATCGGGGACAGATACGCAGTATTTT.